A single sample is the source of the 32 T cell receptor beta chains below, sequenced in a study of a mutant IDH1 vaccine in newly diagnosed glioma. Clones were read by immunoSEQ multiplex PCR, and TCRdb kept only the in-frame ones, dropping some. The sample has tens of thousands of clones; about four fifths are singletons. Stated time point: week 23, last vaccination. Every vaccine dose comprised 300 ug of mutant IDH1 20-mer peptide plus topical imiquimod. Their recognized antigens are unknown. Sequencing was performed on PBMCs, taken from a glioma patient whose treatment included an IDH1 peptide vaccine. The receptor set was obtained from a man aged 40-49 years with glioma.

V and J are TRBV7-8 and TRBJ1-6, with D perhaps matching TRBD1 (5 bases). The ends were cut back, 0 bases at V and 8 bases at J, with 14 bases in the middle. The germline V gene encodes CDR1 SGHVS and CDR2 FQNEAQ. This CDR3 region has 16 residues. CDR3 residues: CASSLALGGTHSPLHF. The CDR3 nucleotides read TGTGCCAGCAGCTTAGCGCTGGGGGGGACGCATTCACCCCTCCACTTT.

In its sample, this clone was seen a few times. The V call is TRBV19, the J call TRBJ1-1; D uncertain. Deletions cut 6 bases from V and 0 bases from J, with 14 bases between. The length of the CDR3 is 15 residues. Germline-derived CDR1 and CDR2 are LNHDA and SQIVND (reference sequence). CDR3 loop: CASSLQAIMNTEAFF. The CDR3 DNA sequence: TGTGCCAGTAGCTTGCAGGCGATCATGAACACTGAAGCTTTCTTT.

The chain couples TRBV7-9 to TRBJ2-7; D is uncertain. Trimming took off 1 base at V and 0 bases at J, with 16 bases between the two ends. Germline V gene lookup returns CDR1 SEHNR and CDR2 FQNEAQ (reference sequence). The CDR3 consists of 17 residues. The CDR3 DNA is TGTGCCAGCAGCTTAGGTTCGTCGGCCGCCTCCTCCTACGAGCAGTACTTC. Protein: CASSLGSSAASSYEQYF.

The rearrangement joins TRBV5-6 to TRBJ1-1, with D unclear. CDR3 length: 15 residues. Trimming removed 0 bases at V and 3 bases at J, with 12 bases between. In germline, CDR1 is SGHDT, CDR2 YYEEEE. CDR3 amino acids: CASSLAAGIHTEAFF. CDR3 nucleotides: TGTGCCAGCAGCTTGGCGGCTGGGATCCACACTGAAGCTTTCTTT. Based on the CDR3 plus reference TRBV5-6 and TRBJ1-1, the full variable domain is DAGVTQSPTHLIKTRGQQVTLRCSPKSGHDTVSWYQQALGQGPQFIFQYYEEEERQRGNFPDRFSGHQFPNYSSELNVNALLLGDSALYLCASSLAAGIHTEAFFGQGTRLTVV.

The chain has TRBV5-1 and TRBJ1-1; D gene unclear. In germline, CDR1 is SGHRS, CDR2 YFSETQ. The length of the CDR3 is 11 residues. V was trimmed by 7 bases and J by 0 bases, leaving 4 bases between them. The CDR3 DNA sequence: TGCGCCAGCTCTGTGAACACTGAAGCTTTCTTT. Protein product: CASSVNTEAFF.

This clone was seen a handful of times. This rearrangement joins TRBV29-1 to TRBJ1-1, with TRBD1 matching over 9 bases. This CDR3 contains 13 residues. Trimming at V came to 6 bases and at J to 3 bases, leaving 5 bases not matched to a gene. The germline CDR1 and CDR2 sequences are SQVTM and ANQGSEA. The CDR3 spells CSVWTGEDTEAFF. DNA for the CDR3: TGCAGCGTATGGACAGGGGAGGACACTGAAGCTTTCTTT. The full variable domain, with the rest looked up from reference TRBV29-1 and TRBJ1-1, is SAVISQKPSRDICQRGTSLTIQCQVDSQVTMMFWYRQQPGQSLTLIATANQGSEATYESGFVIDKFPISRPNLTFSTLTVSNMSPEDSSIYLCSVWTGEDTEAFFGQGTRLTVV.

There are a few counts of this clone. The chain recombines TRBV14 with TRBJ1-1; TRBD1 aligns across 8 bases. Germline V lookup: CDR1 SGHDN, CDR2 FVKESK. Trimming at V came to 6 bases and at J to 2 bases, leaving 5 bases not matched to a gene. CDR3 length: 14 amino acids. DNA of the CDR3: TGTGCCAGCAGAAGACAGGGGCTTAACACTGAAGCTTTCTTT. Translated: CASRRQGLNTEAFF. Drawing the rest from reference TRBV14 and TRBJ1-1, the complete variable domain is EAGVTQFPSHSVIEKGQTVTLRCDPISGHDNLYWYRRVMGKEIKFLLHFVKESKQDESGMPNNRFLAERTGGTYSTLKVQPAELEDSGVYFCASRRQGLNTEAFFGQGTRLTVV.

The chain joins TRBV10-1 to TRBJ1-1; 7 positions match TRBD1. The CDR3 sequence is 14 residues long. V shed 6 bases, J shed 4 bases, and the junction held 8 bases outside the gene matches. Germline V gives CDR1 WNHNN, CDR2 SYGVQD (reference sequence). The CDR3: CASSYRQGPTEAFF. CDR3 sequence (DNA): TGCGCCAGCAGCTATCGACAGGGACCCACTGAAGCTTTCTTT.

The chain links TRBV5-6 to TRBJ1-4, with no clear D. CDR1 SGHDT and CDR2 YYEEEE come from the germline V gene. Deletions cut 4 bases from V and 0 bases from J, with 10 bases between. The CDR3 sequence is 15 residues long. For the CDR3, the DNA is TGTGCCAGCAGCCCGTTCCCAGCAACTAATGAAAAACTGTTTTTT. Encoded protein: CASSPFPATNEKLFF.

This rearrangement joins TRBV19 to TRBJ2-7, with 9 positions matching TRBD1. J lost 6 bases, V lost 5 bases, and 8 bases had no gene match. The CDR3 extends over 14 amino acids. Germline CDR1 is LNHDA and CDR2 is SQIVND (reference sequence). The CDR3 loop reads CASSDRDRAFEQYF. Here the CDR3 DNA reads TGTGCCAGTAGTGACCGGGACAGGGCGTTCGAGCAGTACTTC.

This sequence joins TRBV5-1 and TRBJ2-1; perhaps D is TRBD1 or TRBD2 (7 bases each). The V end was cut by 7 bases, the J end by 3 bases, with 23 bases between. CDR1 and CDR2 (germline): SGHRS, YFSETQ. CDR3 length: 17 residues. The CDR3 DNA is TGCGCCAGCTCACCGGGGGCCAGGGGGGGGCTCTACAATGAGCAGTTCTTC. It is translated as CASSPGARGGLYNEQFF. Full variable domain (missing parts from reference TRBV5-1 and TRBJ2-1): KAGVTQTPRYLIKTRGQQVTLSCSPISGHRSVSWYQQTPGQGLQFLFEYFSETQRNKGNFPGRFSGRQFSNSRSEMNVSTLELGDSALYLCASSPGARGGLYNEQFFGPGTRLTVL.

V is TRBV19 and J is TRBJ1-5, with D maybe TRBD1 (6 bases). This CDR3 contains 13 residues. Deletions cut 9 bases from V and 10 bases from J, with 19 bases between. Germline CDR1 reads LNHDA; CDR2 reads SQIVND (reference sequence). The CDR3 protein is CASRSGQFGPQHF. The DNA for the CDR3 is TGTGCCAGCAGATCAGGACAGTTTGGTCCCCAGCATTTT.

V usage is TRBV2 and J usage is TRBJ2-6; no clear D gene. The CDR3 is 16 amino acids. The V end lost 1 base, the J end lost 4 bases, and 11 bases lay between the germline ends. Germline V gene sequence: CDR1 SNHLY, CDR2 FYNNEI. Written as DNA, the CDR3 is TGTGCCAGCAGTGAAGGCAAGGGAATAGGGGCCAACGTCCTGACTTTC. Translated: CASSEGKGIGANVLTF.

This chain connects TRBV19 to TRBJ1-1; 8 nucleotides align to TRBD1. Germline loops: CDR1 LNHDA, CDR2 SQIVND (reference sequence). CDR3 length: 16 amino acids. V lost 6 bases and J lost 2; bases outside the gene matches: 11. DNA for the CDR3: TGTGCCAGTAGGACGGGGACAGGAAGACCAAACACTGAAGCTTTCTTT. This sequence encodes CASRTGTGRPNTEAFF.

The chain joins TRBV4-1 to TRBJ2-7, with 11 bases matching TRBD2. V lost 4 bases, J lost 2 bases, and 7 bases stayed unmatched. CDR3 length: 16 residues. Germline CDR1 is MGHRA and CDR2 is YSYEKL. In nucleotides, the CDR3 is TGCGCCAGCAGCCGATTGATTAGCGGGGGGGCCTACGAGCAGTACTTC. Residues: CASSRLISGGAYEQYF.

The CDR3 sequence: CASTLGVSGNTIYF. The DNA of the CDR3 is TGCGCCAGCACTTTGGGAGTGTCTGGAAACACCATATATTTT. The chain is built from TRBV10-2 and TRBJ1-3; D ambiguous. The CDR3 consists of 14 residues. The V and J ends lost 7 bases and 1 base respectively, with 11 bases between them. Germline V gene sequence: CDR1 WSHSY, CDR2 SAAADI.

The chain recombines TRBV7-9 with TRBJ1-6; 9 nucleotides line up with TRBD1. The CDR3 is made up of 15 amino acids. Germline V gene lookup returns CDR1 SEHNR and CDR2 FQNEAQ (reference sequence). Losses at the gene ends were 4 bases for V and 10 bases for J; bases not matched to a gene: 8. For the CDR3, the DNA is TGTGCCAGCAGCTCCACAGGGGGCGCACGGTCACCCCTCCACTTT. Its protein product is CASSSTGGARSPLHF.

The rearrangement links TRBV7-9 to TRBJ2-6; unclear D gene. The CDR3 contains 14 residues. Germline CDR1 and CDR2: SEHNR and FQNEAQ (reference sequence). V lost 4 bases and J lost 0, with 4 bases in between. For the CDR3, the DNA is TGTGCCAGCAGCTACCCCTCTGGGGCCAACGTCCTGACTTTC. Its protein is CASSYPSGANVLTF.

V is TRBV19 and J is TRBJ2-7; 7 bases are shared with TRBD2. CDR3 size: 14 residues. Germline CDR1 LNHDA, CDR2 SQIVND (reference sequence). After removal of 7 bases from V and 3 bases from J, the junction contained 9 bases not matched to a gene. The chain's CDR3 is CASTPGTTNYEQYF. The CDR3 bases are TGTGCCAGTACTCCCGGGACTACCAACTACGAGCAGTACTTC.

This clone occurred a few times. The V call is TRBV30, the J call TRBJ1-1; 8 positions match TRBD1. Germline loops: CDR1 GTSNPN, CDR2 SVGIG (reference sequence). J lost 11 bases, V lost 2 bases, and 7 bases had no gene match. This CDR3 is built from 12 residues. CDR3 loop: CAWSRGTGDAFF. CDR3 nucleotide sequence: TGTGCCTGGAGTAGGGGGACAGGTGACGCTTTCTTT.

The rearrangement uses TRBV19 and TRBJ2-3; TRBD1 matches 10 bases. CDR3 length equals 17 residues. V shed 4 bases and J 0 bases; nucleotides not matched to a gene: 7. Per the germline V gene, CDR1 is LNHDA and CDR2 is SQIVND (reference sequence). The DNA of the CDR3 is TGTGCCAGTAGTACCCCGTGGACAGGGGGAAGCACAGATACGCAGTATTTT. This codes for CASSTPWTGGSTDTQYF. Filled out from reference TRBV19 and TRBJ2-3, the complete variable domain reads DGGITQSPKYLFRKEGQNVTLSCEQNLNHDAMYWYRQDPGQGLRLIYYSQIVNDFQKGDIAEGYSVSREKKESFPLTVTSAQKNPTAFYLCASSTPWTGGSTDTQYFGPGTRLTVL.

This clone was counted only a few times. The rearrangement joins TRBV29-1 to TRBJ1-1; D gene unclear. The length of the CDR3 is 12 residues. Trimming removed 7 bases from V and 1 base from J, with 10 bases in between. The germline gives CDR1 SQVTM, CDR2 ANQGSEA. In DNA, the CDR3 is TGCAGCGCCCGGGCGGGGAACACTGAAGCTTTCTTT. Its protein product is CSARAGNTEAFF.

This chain links TRBV19 with TRBJ2-1, with 9 nucleotides matching TRBD2. J gave up 4 bases and V 5 bases, and 6 bases lay outside the gene matches. Germline CDR1 reads LNHDA; CDR2 reads SQIVND (reference sequence). This CDR3 has 15 residues. CDR3 sequence: CASSRSGGTYNEQFF. The CDR3 nucleotides are TGTGCCAGTAGTCGAAGCGGGGGGACATACAATGAGCAGTTCTTC.

The genes are TRBV6-6 and TRBJ2-5; 7 bases align to TRBD1. CDR3 size: 15 residues. The germline V gene has CDR1 MNHNY and CDR2 SVGAGI (reference sequence). The V gene end was trimmed by 0 bases and the J gene end by 9 bases; junction bases not matched to a gene: 10. The CDR3 loop reads CASSYSGTEALAQYF. The CDR3 DNA reads TGTGCCAGCAGTTACTCCGGGACAGAAGCCTTGGCCCAGTACTTC.

The chain links TRBV5-1 to TRBJ2-1; TRBD1 is a possible D gene (6 bases). The CDR3 has 12 amino acids. V gave up 2 bases and J gave up 12 bases, with 12 bases separating them. Per the germline V gene, CDR1 is SGHRS and CDR2 is YFSETQ. CDR3 sequence reads: CASSFPGVWQFF. The DNA for the CDR3 is TGCGCCAGCAGCTTTCCAGGGGTTTGGCAGTTCTTC.

Note on this clone: Other DNA variants within this sample encode the same CDR3. The rearrangement joins TRBV5-1 to TRBJ1-1; 7 positions match TRBD1. CDR1 is SGHRS, CDR2 YFSETQ, per germline. Trimming took 3 bases from V and 3 from J; bases not matched to a gene: 2. The CDR3 extends over 13 amino acids. The CDR3 reads CASSSQGDTEAFF. The CDR3 nucleotides read TGCGCCAGCAGCTCCCAGGGGGACACTGAAGCTTTCTTT.

The chain employs TRBV5-1 and TRBJ1-4, with D perhaps matching TRBD1 (5 bases). The CDR3 has 14 residues. Germline assignment: CDR1 SGHRS and CDR2 YFSETQ. The ends were cut back, 4 bases at V and 6 bases at J, with 13 bases in the middle. DNA of the CDR3: TGCGCCAGCAGCCTTGCGGGGGAGTATGAAAAACTGTTTTTT. Its translation: CASSLAGEYEKLFF.

The rearrangement links TRBV30 to TRBJ2-3; the D gene could be TRBD1 or TRBD2 (6 bases each). CDR1 is GTSNPN and CDR2 is SVGIG in the germline V gene (reference sequence). This CDR3 is built from 13 residues. V lost 5 bases and J lost 6, with 15 bases in between. In DNA, the CDR3 is TGTGCCTGGGGAGGGGGAGGATGGGATACGCAGTATTTT. Amino acid sequence: CAWGGGGWDTQYF.

J is TRBJ2-5 and V is TRBV18; D is unclear. The V end lost 3 bases, the J end lost 4 bases, and 12 bases lay between the germline ends. The CDR3 loop spans 14 amino acids. Per the germline V gene, CDR1 is KGHSH and CDR2 is LQKENI. In nucleotides, the CDR3 is TGTGCCAGCTCACCTGGACGCCTCCGAGAGACCCAGTACTTC. This codes for CASSPGRLRETQYF.

CDR3 DNA sequence: TGCGCCAGCAGCCTACTCCCGACAGGGACCGGGGCCAACGTCCTGACTTTC. Its translation: CASSLLPTGTGANVLTF. The chain has TRBV4-1 and TRBJ2-6; TRBD1 matches 7 bases. The V gene end was trimmed by 4 bases and the J gene end by 4 bases; junction bases not matched to a gene: 10. Germline assignment: CDR1 MGHRA and CDR2 YSYEKL. This CDR3 comprises 17 residues.

V usage is TRBV9 and J usage is TRBJ2-3; a weak D match, TRBD1 (5 bases). CDR3 length: 14 residues. The germline V gene has CDR1 SGDLS and CDR2 YYNGEE. Trimming shortened V by 6 bases and J by 7 bases, and 18 bases separated the two germline ends. The CDR3 sequence: CASTSRDGANTQYF. In DNA, the CDR3 is TGTGCCAGCACCTCAAGGGATGGGGCGAATACGCAGTATTTT.

V usage is TRBV6-5 and J usage is TRBJ1-4; a weak D match, TRBD1 (6 bases). V was pared by 8 bases and J by 8 bases, with 12 bases between. The length of the CDR3 is 12 residues. Germline V CDR1 and CDR2: MNHEY, SVGAGI. The CDR3 nucleotides read TGTGCCAGCCGGAAAGGGGGAGAAAAACTGTTTTTT. Translation: CASRKGGEKLFF.